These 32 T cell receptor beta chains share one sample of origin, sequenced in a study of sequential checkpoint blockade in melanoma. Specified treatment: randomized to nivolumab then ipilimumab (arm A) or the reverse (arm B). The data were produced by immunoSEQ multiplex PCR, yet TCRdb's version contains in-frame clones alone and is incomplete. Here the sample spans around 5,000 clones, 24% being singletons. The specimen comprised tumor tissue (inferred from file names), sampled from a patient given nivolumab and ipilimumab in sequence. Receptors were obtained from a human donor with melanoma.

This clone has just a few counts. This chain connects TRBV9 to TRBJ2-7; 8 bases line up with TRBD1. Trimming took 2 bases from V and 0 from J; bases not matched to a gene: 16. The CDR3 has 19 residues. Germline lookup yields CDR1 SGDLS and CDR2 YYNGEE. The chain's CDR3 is CASSVKPGQVTQSSYEQYF. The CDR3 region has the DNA TGTGCCAGCAGCGTCAAACCGGGACAGGTCACACAAAGCTCCTACGAGCAGTACTTC.

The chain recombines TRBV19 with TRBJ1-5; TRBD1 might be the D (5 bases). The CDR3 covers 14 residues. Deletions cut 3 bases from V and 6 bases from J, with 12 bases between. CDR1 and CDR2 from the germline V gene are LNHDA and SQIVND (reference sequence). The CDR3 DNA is TGTGCCAGTAGTATGCGGGGGGTCAGTCAGCCCCAGCATTTT. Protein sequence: CASSMRGVSQPQHF.

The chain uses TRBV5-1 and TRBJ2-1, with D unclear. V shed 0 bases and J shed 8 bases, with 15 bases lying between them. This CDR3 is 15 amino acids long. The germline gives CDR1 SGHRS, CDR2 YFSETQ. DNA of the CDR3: TGCGCCAGCAGCTTGGGGATGTACGGCTCGGATGAGCAGTTCTTC. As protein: CASSLGMYGSDEQFF.

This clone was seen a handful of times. The CDR3 protein is CASKAGGSFYGYTF. The CDR3 nucleotides read TGTGCCAGCAAAGCAGGGGGGAGCTTCTATGGCTACACCTTC. The gene calls are TRBV6-8 and TRBJ1-2, with TRBD1 matching 7 bases. The CDR3 runs to 14 residues. The trim removed 7 bases at V and 4 bases at J, leaving 9 bases unmatched. Germline lookup yields CDR1 MNHGY and CDR2 SAAAGT.

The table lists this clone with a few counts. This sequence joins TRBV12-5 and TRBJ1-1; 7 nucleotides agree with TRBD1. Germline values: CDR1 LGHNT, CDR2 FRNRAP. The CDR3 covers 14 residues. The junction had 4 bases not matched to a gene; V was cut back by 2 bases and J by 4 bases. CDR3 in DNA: TGTGCTAGTGGTTTGTCGACAGGGAGCACTGAAGCTTTCTTT. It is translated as CASGLSTGSTEAFF.

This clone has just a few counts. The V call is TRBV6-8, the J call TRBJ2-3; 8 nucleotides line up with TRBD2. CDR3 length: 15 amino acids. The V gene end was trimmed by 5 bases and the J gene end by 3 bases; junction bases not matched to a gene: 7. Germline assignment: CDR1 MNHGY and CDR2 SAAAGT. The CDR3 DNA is TGTGCCAGCAGTCGGGGGGGCGTAGGGACAGATACGCAGTATTTT. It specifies CASSRGGVGTDTQYF.

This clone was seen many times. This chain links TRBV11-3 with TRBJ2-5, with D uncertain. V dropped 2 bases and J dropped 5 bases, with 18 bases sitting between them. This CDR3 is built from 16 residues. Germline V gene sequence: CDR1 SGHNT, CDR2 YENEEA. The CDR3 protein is CASSLPTNRLLETQYF. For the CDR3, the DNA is TGTGCCAGCAGCTTACCGACAAACCGTCTGTTGGAGACCCAGTACTTC.

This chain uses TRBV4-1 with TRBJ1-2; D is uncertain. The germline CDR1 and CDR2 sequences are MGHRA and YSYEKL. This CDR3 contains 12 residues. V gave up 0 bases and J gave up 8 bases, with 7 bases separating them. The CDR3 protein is CASSQEAGGYTF. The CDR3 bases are TGCGCCAGCAGCCAAGAAGCCGGCGGCTACACCTTC.

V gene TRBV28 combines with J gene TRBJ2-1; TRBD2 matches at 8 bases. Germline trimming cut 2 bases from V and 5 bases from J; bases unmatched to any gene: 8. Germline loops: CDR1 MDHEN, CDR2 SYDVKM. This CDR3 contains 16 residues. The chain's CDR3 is CASSLRTGGPNNEQFF. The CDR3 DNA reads TGTGCCAGCAGTTTAAGGACGGGAGGGCCGAACAATGAGCAGTTCTTC. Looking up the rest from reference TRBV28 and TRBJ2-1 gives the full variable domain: DVKVTQSSRYLVKRTGEKVFLECVQDMDHENMFWYRQDPGLGLRLIYFSYDVKMKEKGDIPEGYSVSREKKERFSLILESASTNQTSMYLCASSLRTGGPNNEQFFGPGTRLTVL.

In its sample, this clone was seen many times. The CDR3 reads CASSWASSYEQYF. The CDR3 nucleotides read TGTGCCAGCAGTTGGGCCAGCTCCTACGAGCAGTACTTC. The chain joins TRBV6-7 to TRBJ2-7; D remains ambiguous. TRBV6-7 is filed as an ORF, its function uncertain. Trimming took off 4 bases at V and 0 bases at J, with 7 bases between the two ends. This CDR3 comprises 13 residues.

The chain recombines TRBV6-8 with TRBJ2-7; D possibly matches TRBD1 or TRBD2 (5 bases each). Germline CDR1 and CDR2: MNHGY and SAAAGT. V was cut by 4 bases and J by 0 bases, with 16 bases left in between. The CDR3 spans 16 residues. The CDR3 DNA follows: TGTGCCAGCAGTTCCATTCACGGGACGAGCTCCTACGAGCAGTACTTC. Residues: CASSSIHGTSSYEQYF.

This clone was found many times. CDR3 nucleotide sequence: TGTGCCAGCAGCTTTCTGGTGGGCTCCTATAATTCACCCCTCCACTTT. It codes for CASSFLVGSYNSPLHF. This chain connects TRBV11-3 to TRBJ1-6; no clear D. Per germline, CDR1 SGHNT and CDR2 YENEEA. The CDR3 extends over 16 amino acids. Trimming took off 3 bases at V and 0 bases at J, with 9 bases between the two ends.

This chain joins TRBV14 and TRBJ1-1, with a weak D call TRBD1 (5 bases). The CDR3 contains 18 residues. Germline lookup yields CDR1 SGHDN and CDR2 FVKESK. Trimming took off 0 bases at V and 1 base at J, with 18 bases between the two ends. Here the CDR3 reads CASSQEFAWAGQNTEAFF. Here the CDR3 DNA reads TGTGCCAGCAGCCAAGAATTTGCTTGGGCAGGGCAGAACACTGAAGCTTTCTTT.

This CDR3 reads CASSPVAYRPEQYF. CDR3 DNA: TGTGCCAGCAGCCCCGTGGCATACCGTCCCGAGCAGTACTTC. The chain combines TRBV6-8 with TRBJ2-7; D uncertain. Per germline, CDR1 MNHGY and CDR2 SAAAGT. The ends were cut back, 6 bases at V and 6 bases at J, with 18 bases in the middle. The CDR3 loop spans 14 amino acids.

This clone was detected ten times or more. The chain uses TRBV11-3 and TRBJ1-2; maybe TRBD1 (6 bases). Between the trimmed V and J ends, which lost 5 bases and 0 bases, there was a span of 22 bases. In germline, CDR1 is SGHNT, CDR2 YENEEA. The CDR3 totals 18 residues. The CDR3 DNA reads TGTGCCAGCAGCCCAATAGGGGTCCAGGGGACAACTAACTATGGCTACACCTTC. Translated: CASSPIGVQGTTNYGYTF.

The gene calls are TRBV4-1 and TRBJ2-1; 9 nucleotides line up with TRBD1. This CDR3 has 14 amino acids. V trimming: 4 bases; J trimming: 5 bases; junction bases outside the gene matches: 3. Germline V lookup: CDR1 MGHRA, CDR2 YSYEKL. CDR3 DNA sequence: TGCGCCAGCAGCCCGGACAGGGGAAACAATGAGCAGTTCTTC. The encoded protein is CASSPDRGNNEQFF.

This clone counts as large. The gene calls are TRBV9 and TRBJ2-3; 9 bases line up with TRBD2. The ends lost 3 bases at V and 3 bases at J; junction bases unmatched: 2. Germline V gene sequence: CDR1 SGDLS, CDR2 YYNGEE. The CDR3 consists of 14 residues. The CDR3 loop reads CASSDSGGTDTQYF. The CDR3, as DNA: TGTGCCAGCAGCGATAGCGGGGGAACAGATACGCAGTATTTT.

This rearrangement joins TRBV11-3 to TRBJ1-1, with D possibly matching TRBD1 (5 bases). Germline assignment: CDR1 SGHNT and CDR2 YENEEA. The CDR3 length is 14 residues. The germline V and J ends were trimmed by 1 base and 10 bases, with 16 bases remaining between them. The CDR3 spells CASSLGWGWPAAFF. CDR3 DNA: TGTGCCAGCAGCTTAGGATGGGGCTGGCCCGCAGCTTTCTTT.

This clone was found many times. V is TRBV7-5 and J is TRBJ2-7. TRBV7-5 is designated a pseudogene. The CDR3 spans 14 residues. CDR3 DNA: TGTGCCAGCCGTCCAGGAGGGGGGAGGAACGAGCAGTACTTC. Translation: CASRPGGGRNEQYF.

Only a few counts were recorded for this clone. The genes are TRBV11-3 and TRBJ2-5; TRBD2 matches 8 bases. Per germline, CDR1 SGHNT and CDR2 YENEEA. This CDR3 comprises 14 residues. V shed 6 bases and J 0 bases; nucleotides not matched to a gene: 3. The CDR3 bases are TGTGCCAGCAGTAGCGGGGCTTACCAAGAGACCCAGTACTTC. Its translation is CASSSGAYQETQYF.

Written as DNA, the CDR3 is TGTGCCATCAGTGTTCAGGGCGGGGGCCAATACAATGAGCAGTTCTTC. Protein: CAISVQGGGQYNEQFF. The V gene is TRBV10-3, the J gene TRBJ2-1, with D possibly being TRBD2 (7 bases). The CDR3 extends over 16 amino acids. V shed 4 bases and J shed 4 bases, with 17 bases lying between them. CDR1 and CDR2 (germline): ENHRY, SYGVKD.

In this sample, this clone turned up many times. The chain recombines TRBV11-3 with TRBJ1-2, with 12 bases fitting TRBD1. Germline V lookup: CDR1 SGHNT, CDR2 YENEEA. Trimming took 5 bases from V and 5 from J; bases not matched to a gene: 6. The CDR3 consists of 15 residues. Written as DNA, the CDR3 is TGTGCCAGCAGCCCAGGGACAGGGGGCGTTTATGGCTACACCTTC. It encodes CASSPGTGGVYGYTF. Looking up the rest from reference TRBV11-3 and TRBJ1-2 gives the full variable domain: EAGVVQSPRYKIIEKKQPVAFWCNPISGHNTLYWYLQNLGQGPELLIRYENEEAVDDSQLPKDRFSAERLKGVDSTLKIQPAELGDSAVYLCASSPGTGGVYGYTFGSGTRLTVV.

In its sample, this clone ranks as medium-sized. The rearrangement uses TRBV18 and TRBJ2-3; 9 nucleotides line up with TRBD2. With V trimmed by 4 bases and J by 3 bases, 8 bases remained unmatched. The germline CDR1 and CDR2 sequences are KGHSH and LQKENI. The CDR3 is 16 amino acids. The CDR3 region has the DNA TGTGCCAGCTCACGTTTCGCAGCGGGAGGAACAGATACGCAGTATTTT. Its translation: CASSRFAAGGTDTQYF.

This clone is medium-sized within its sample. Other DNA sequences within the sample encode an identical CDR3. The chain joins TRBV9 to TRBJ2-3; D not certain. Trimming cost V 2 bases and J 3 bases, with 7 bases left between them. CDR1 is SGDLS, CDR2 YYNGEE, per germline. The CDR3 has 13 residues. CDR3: CASSVGLTDTQYF. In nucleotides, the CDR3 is TGTGCCAGCAGCGTCGGCCTAACAGATACGCAGTATTTT.

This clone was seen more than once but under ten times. The CDR3, as DNA: TGTGCCAGCAGCTGGACTAGGACCAATGAGCAGTTCTTC. Its protein is CASSWTRTNEQFF. J is TRBJ2-1 and V is TRBV6-8; 7 bases fit TRBD2. With 6 bases clipped from V and 6 bases from J, the junction kept 5 bases outside the gene matches. CDR1 and CDR2 from the germline V gene are MNHGY and SAAAGT. This CDR3 has 13 amino acids.

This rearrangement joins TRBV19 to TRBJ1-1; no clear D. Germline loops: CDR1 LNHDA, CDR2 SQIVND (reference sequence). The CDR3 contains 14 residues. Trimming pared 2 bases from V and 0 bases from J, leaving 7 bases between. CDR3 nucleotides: TGTGCCAGTAGTATAACCGGCGTGAACACTGAAGCTTTCTTT. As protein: CASSITGVNTEAFF.

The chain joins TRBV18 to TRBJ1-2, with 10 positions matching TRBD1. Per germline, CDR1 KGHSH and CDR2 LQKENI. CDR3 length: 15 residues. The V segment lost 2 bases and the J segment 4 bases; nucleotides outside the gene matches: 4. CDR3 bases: TGTGCCAGCTCACCAGCGACAGGGGGCACCTATGGCTACACCTTC. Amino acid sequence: CASSPATGGTYGYTF.

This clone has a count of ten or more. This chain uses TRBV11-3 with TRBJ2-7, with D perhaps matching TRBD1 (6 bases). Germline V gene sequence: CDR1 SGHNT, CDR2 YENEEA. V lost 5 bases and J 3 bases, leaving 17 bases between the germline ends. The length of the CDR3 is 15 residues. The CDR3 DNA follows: TGTGCCAGCAGCGGCCAACCGGGACACCGCTACGAGCAGTACTTC. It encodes CASSGQPGHRYEQYF.

CDR3 in amino acids: CASSNSVDYEQYF. The CDR3 bases are TGTGCCAGCAGTAATAGCGTAGACTACGAGCAGTACTTC. The genes are TRBV6-8 and TRBJ2-7, with D possibly TRBD2 on 5 matching bases. CDR1 MNHGY and CDR2 SAAAGT come from the germline V gene. This CDR3 is 13 amino acids long. V lost 5 bases and J lost 3, with 11 bases in between.

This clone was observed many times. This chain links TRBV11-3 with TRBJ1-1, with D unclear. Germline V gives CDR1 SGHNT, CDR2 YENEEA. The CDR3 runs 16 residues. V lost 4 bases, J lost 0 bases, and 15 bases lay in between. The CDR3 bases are TGTGCCAGCAGCTCTGAGGCAGGCCTCATGAACACTGAAGCTTTCTTT. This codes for CASSSEAGLMNTEAFF. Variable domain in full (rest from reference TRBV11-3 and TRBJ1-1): EAGVVQSPRYKIIEKKQPVAFWCNPISGHNTLYWYLQNLGQGPELLIRYENEEAVDDSQLPKDRFSAERLKGVDSTLKIQPAELGDSAVYLCASSSEAGLMNTEAFFGQGTRLTVV.

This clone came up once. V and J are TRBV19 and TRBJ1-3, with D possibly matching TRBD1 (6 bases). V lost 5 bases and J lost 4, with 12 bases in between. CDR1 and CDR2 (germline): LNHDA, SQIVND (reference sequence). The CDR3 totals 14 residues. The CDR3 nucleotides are TGTGCCAGTAGTCTTCGAACAGGGGGAAACACCATATATTTT. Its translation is CASSLRTGGNTIYF.

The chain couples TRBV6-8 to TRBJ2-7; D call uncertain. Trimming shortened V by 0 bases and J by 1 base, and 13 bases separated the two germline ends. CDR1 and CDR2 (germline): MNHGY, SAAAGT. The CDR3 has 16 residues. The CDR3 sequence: CASSYSLRSWSYEQYF. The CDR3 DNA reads TGTGCCAGCAGTTACTCGTTGAGGTCTTGGTCCTACGAGCAGTACTTC.